A single sample gave rise to the 27 T cell receptor beta chains below, sequenced in a study of blood T cell repertoires in COVID-19. The protocol was immunoSEQ multiplex PCR, while the TCRdb copy is restricted to in-frame clones and leaves out a portion. This table has about 170,000 clones, roughly nine tenths appearing once. The specimen was peripheral blood. Source of these receptors: a man aged 65 to 79 with acute or convalescent COVID-19.

The chain has TRBV5-1 and TRBJ2-5; 7 bases align to TRBD2. CDR1 is SGHRS and CDR2 is YFSETQ in the germline V gene. V lost 5 bases, J lost 0 bases, and 4 bases stayed unmatched. CDR3 length equals 14 residues. The chain's CDR3 is CASSYGGDQETQYF. CDR3 nucleotide sequence: TGCGCCAGCAGTTATGGGGGGGACCAAGAGACCCAGTACTTC.

J is TRBJ2-7 and V is TRBV5-1, with D perhaps TRBD1 (6 bases). V was clipped by 4 bases and J by 6 bases, with 17 bases between them. This CDR3 region has 14 residues. Germline V gives CDR1 SGHRS, CDR2 YFSETQ. The chain's CDR3 is CASSQGQPRGEQYF. In nucleotides, the CDR3 is TGCGCCAGCAGCCAAGGACAGCCCCGGGGCGAGCAGTACTTC.

The rearrangement joins TRBV5-1 to TRBJ2-3; D is possibly TRBD1 (6 bases). CDR3 length: 16 amino acids. Looked up from germline, CDR1 is SGHRS and CDR2 is YFSETQ. Trimming pared 4 bases from V and 0 bases from J, leaving 15 bases between. The CDR3, as DNA: TGCGCCAGCAGCCAAAGACAGGTTCAGAGCACAGATACGCAGTATTTT. This encodes CASSQRQVQSTDTQYF.

J is TRBJ2-7 and V is TRBV28, with 10 nucleotides matching TRBD2. J was trimmed by 3 bases and V by 7 bases; bases with no gene match: 9. The germline CDR1 and CDR2 sequences are MDHEN and SYDVKM. There are 15 residues in the CDR3. For the CDR3, the DNA is TGTGCCAGCACGAGGCGACTAGCGGGCCTCTACGAGCAGTACTTC. Protein sequence: CASTRRLAGLYEQYF.

The chain employs TRBV27 and TRBJ2-2, with TRBD2 identical over 8 bases. The length of the CDR3 is 19 residues. Losses at the gene ends were 6 bases for V and 6 bases for J; bases not matched to a gene: 21. The germline gives CDR1 MNHEY, CDR2 SMNVEV (reference sequence). The chain's CDR3 is CASRTGGAAELFRAGELFF. The DNA of the CDR3 is TGTGCCAGCAGGACGGGAGGGGCGGCCGAATTATTTAGGGCCGGGGAGCTGTTTTTT.

This clone has only one observation. The chain links TRBV9 to TRBJ2-3, with D maybe TRBD1 (5 bases). The CDR3 spans 14 residues. V was cut by 3 bases and J by 1 base, with 9 bases left in between. CDR1 SGDLS and CDR2 YYNGEE come from the germline V gene. The CDR3 bases are TGTGCCAGCAGCGACAGGAAGGGCACAGATACGCAGTATTTT. It specifies CASSDRKGTDTQYF. The complete variable domain, with remaining parts taken from reference TRBV9 and TRBJ2-3, reads DSGVTQTPKHLITATGQRVTLRCSPRSGDLSVYWYQQSLDQGLQFLIQYYNGEERAKGNILERFSAQQFPDLHSELNLSSLELGDSALYFCASSDRKGTDTQYFGPGTRLTVL.

The chain combines TRBV6-5 with TRBJ1-6; TRBD1 agrees at 7 bases. V trimming: 1 base; J trimming: 7 bases; junction bases outside the gene matches: 1. From germline, CDR1 is MNHEY and CDR2 SVGAGI. CDR3 length equals 14 residues. CDR3: CASSYWGQNSPLHF. The CDR3 DNA reads TGTGCCAGCAGTTACTGGGGACAGAATTCACCCCTCCACTTT.

This chain links TRBV18 with TRBJ2-7; 7 bases are a match to TRBD1. This CDR3 has 14 residues. Germline-derived CDR1 and CDR2 are KGHSH and LQKENI. V was clipped by 3 bases and J by 0 bases; unmatched bases: 2. CDR3 in amino acids: CASSPGQISYEQYF. The CDR3 DNA reads TGTGCCAGCTCACCGGGACAGATCTCCTACGAGCAGTACTTC.

In the case of this clone: Its ends do not fully match the called genes, so a read error is possible. The rearrangement uses TRBV6-4 and TRBJ2-7, with D hard to call. CDR3 length: 15 residues. Germline V gives CDR1 MRHNA, CDR2 SNTAGT. CDR3 residues: CASSDPDNFSYKQYF. As DNA, the CDR3 is TGTGCCAGCAGTGACCCCGACAATTTTTCCTACAAGCAGTACTTC.

The chain has TRBV6-5 and TRBJ1-3; D is unclear. The CDR3 extends over 14 amino acids. From germline, CDR1 is MNHEY and CDR2 SVGAGI. Between the trimmed V and J ends, which lost 2 bases and 0 bases, there was a span of 5 bases. The CDR3 nucleotides read TGTGCCAGCAGTTACGAGGGCTCTGGAAACACCATATATTTT. This translates into CASSYEGSGNTIYF.

The chain has TRBV4-2 and TRBJ1-2, with TRBD1 identical over 8 bases. Per germline, CDR1 LGHNA and CDR2 YNFKEQ. This CDR3 spans 15 amino acids. After removal of 3 bases from V and 4 bases from J, the junction contained 7 bases not matched to a gene. The CDR3 region has the DNA TGTGCCAGCAGCCACCCCGGACAGGGCAGCTATGGCTACACCTTC. Translation: CASSHPGQGSYGYTF.

The gene calls are TRBV30 and TRBJ1-1; D not certain. The CDR3 has 12 amino acids. Trimming shortened V by 2 bases and J by 1 base, and 5 bases separated the two germline ends. The germline CDR1 and CDR2 sequences are GTSNPN and SVGIG (reference sequence). CDR3 amino acids: CAWSLANTEAFF. Written as DNA, the CDR3 is TGTGCCTGGAGTTTAGCGAACACTGAAGCTTTCTTT.

The gene calls are TRBV23-1 and TRBJ1-2; D gene unclear. TRBV23-1 carries the ORF label, with uncertain function. Trimming removed 5 bases at V and 5 bases at J, with 6 bases between. CDR3 size: 11 residues. CDR3 sequence reads: CASSRLYGYTF. Here the CDR3 DNA reads TGCGCCAGCAGTAGACTTTATGGCTACACCTTC.

The rearrangement links TRBV27 to TRBJ2-1; D is perhaps TRBD1 (6 bases). Germline loops: CDR1 MNHEY, CDR2 SMNVEV (reference sequence). The CDR3 runs to 15 residues. The V end lost 3 bases, the J end lost 5 bases, and 14 bases lay between the germline ends. The CDR3 DNA sequence: TGTGCCAGCAGTTTCTCCAGGGGTGAGGACAATGAGCAGTTCTTC. It specifies CASSFSRGEDNEQFF.

The chain employs TRBV28 and TRBJ1-1; weak D call: TRBD1 (6 bases). The CDR3 loop spans 12 amino acids. The V gene lost 6 bases and the J gene lost 4 bases, with 9 bases spanning the gap. The V gene's germline CDR1 is MDHEN and CDR2 SYDVKM. The CDR3 nucleotides read TGTGCCAGCAGGGGAGGGGGCACTGAAGCTTTCTTT. It specifies CASRGGGTEAFF.

The genes are TRBV7-8 and TRBJ2-7; D is possibly TRBD1 (7 bases). This CDR3 contains 12 residues. V was pared by 10 bases and J by 6 bases, with 16 bases between. Germline lookup yields CDR1 SGHVS and CDR2 FQNEAQ. CDR3 sequence: CATRRDRGEQYF. In DNA, the CDR3 is TGTGCCACTAGGCGGGACAGAGGCGAGCAGTACTTC. Based on the CDR3 plus reference TRBV7-8 and TRBJ2-7, the full variable domain is GAGVSQSPRYKVAKRGQDVALRCDPISGHVSLFWYQQALGQGPEFLTYFQNEAQLDKSGLPSDRFFAERPEGSVSTLKIQRTQQEDSAVYLCATRRDRGEQYFGPGTRLTVT.

This chain joins TRBV9 and TRBJ1-1; D is ambiguous. Trimming took 0 bases from V and 1 from J, leaving 4 bases between them. Germline V CDR1 and CDR2: SGDLS, YYNGEE. CDR3 length: 13 residues. The CDR3 DNA reads TGTGCCAGCAGCGTAGGGCCGAACACTGAAGCTTTCTTT. Protein sequence: CASSVGPNTEAFF.

This chain links TRBV25-1 with TRBJ2-7; no clear D gene. Trimming cost V 3 bases and J 3 bases, with 9 bases left between them. The CDR3 loop spans 13 amino acids. CDR1 MGHDK and CDR2 SYGVNS come from the germline V gene. The CDR3: CASSDPWSYEQYF. The DNA for the CDR3 is TGTGCCAGCAGTGACCCATGGAGCTACGAGCAGTACTTC.

A single count supports this clone. V and J are TRBV28 and TRBJ1-1; the D gene is possibly TRBD1 (5 bases). Between the trimmed V and J ends, which lost 4 bases and 1 base, there was a span of 10 bases. The CDR3 covers 14 residues. Germline CDR1 reads MDHEN; CDR2 reads SYDVKM. In nucleotides, the CDR3 is TGTGCCAGCAGTTCCCCAGGGAAGAACACTGAAGCTTTCTTT. Amino acids: CASSSPGKNTEAFF.

The sample holds a few counts of this clone. The chain employs TRBV20-1 and TRBJ1-6; D not certain. V dropped 3 bases and J dropped 3 bases, with 12 bases sitting between them. The CDR3 extends over 15 amino acids. Germline loops: CDR1 DFQATT, CDR2 SNEGSKA (reference sequence). The CDR3 sequence: CSASFPDNYNSPLHF. The CDR3 DNA reads as TGCAGTGCTAGTTTCCCCGACAACTATAATTCACCCCTCCACTTT.

The chain couples TRBV9 to TRBJ2-1, with TRBD2 identical over 15 bases. This CDR3 is 17 amino acids long. Germline lookup yields CDR1 SGDLS and CDR2 YYNGEE. With 4 bases clipped from V and 4 bases from J, the junction kept 6 bases outside the gene matches. The CDR3 DNA reads TGTGCCAGCAGCCCGGGACTAGCGGGAGGCCAATACAATGAGCAGTTCTTC. It translates to CASSPGLAGGQYNEQFF.

This clone was counted a few times. The gene calls are TRBV7-2 and TRBJ1-1; a weak D match, TRBD1 (6 bases). This CDR3 spans 11 amino acids. Germline V gene sequence: CDR1 SGHTA, CDR2 FQGNSA. V was cut by 5 bases and J by 7 bases, with 8 bases left in between. The CDR3 protein is CASSRTVEAFF. The DNA of the CDR3 is TGTGCCAGCAGCCGGACAGTTGAAGCTTTCTTT.

This clone was observed a few times. The CDR3 DNA is TGTGCCAGCAGCTCAAACAGGGTAGCTAACTATGGCTACACCTTC. Protein: CASSSNRVANYGYTF. The genes are TRBV7-2 and TRBJ1-2; maybe TRBD1 (6 bases). The CDR3 contains 15 residues. Germline V gives CDR1 SGHTA, CDR2 FQGNSA. The V and J ends lost 4 bases and 0 bases respectively, with 12 bases between them.

The chain uses TRBV28 and TRBJ2-7, with 7 bases that match TRBD2. There are 15 residues in the CDR3. Trimming at V came to 2 bases and at J to 7 bases, leaving 11 bases not matched to a gene. CDR1 is MDHEN, CDR2 SYDVKM, per germline. CDR3 in amino acids: CASSLTGGVFGEQYF. The CDR3 bases are TGTGCCAGCAGTTTAACGGGAGGAGTGTTCGGGGAGCAGTACTTC.

This chain joins TRBV4-1 and TRBJ1-1, with unresolved D. V lost 4 bases, J lost 6 bases, and 18 bases lay in between. Germline values: CDR1 MGHRA, CDR2 YSYEKL. This CDR3 contains 15 residues. The CDR3 loop is CASSPTRPTPAEAFF. CDR3 in DNA: TGCGCCAGCAGCCCCACACGTCCGACACCCGCTGAAGCTTTCTTT.

The J gene is TRBJ2-7, the V gene TRBV23-1, with D possibly matching TRBD2 (6 bases). TRBV23-1 is assigned to the ORF class and has an uncertain function. Trimming cost V 3 bases and J 3 bases, with 18 bases left between them. The CDR3 contains 16 residues. CDR3 coding DNA: TGCGCCAGCAGTCACCACTCTAGCGCGTCCGACTACGAGCAGTACTTC. Translated, it gives CASSHHSSASDYEQYF.

This clone was seen only once. The gene calls are TRBV5-1 and TRBJ2-3; 11 bases are shared with TRBD2. There are 16 residues in the CDR3. Trimming removed 0 bases from V and 0 bases from J; junction bases left unmatched: 0. In germline, CDR1 is SGHRS, CDR2 YFSETQ. CDR3 residues: CASSLGLAGSTDTQYF. CDR3 in DNA: TGCGCCAGCAGCTTGGGACTAGCGGGAAGCACAGATACGCAGTATTTT.